Following are 30 T cell receptor beta chains from one sample sequenced in a study of hypomethylating agent response in myelodysplastic syndrome. Libraries were prepared by immunoSEQ multiplex PCR; TCRdb keeps only in-frame clonotypes and omits some of them. The sample lists some 1,700 clones, less than 90% occurring once. The material was bone marrow, obtained before or after starting hypomethylating agent treatment for myelodysplastic syndrome (not recorded which). The receptors shown here come from a human donor with myelodysplastic syndrome.

The chain combines TRBV4-1 with TRBJ1-5, with D unclear. The V and J ends lost 3 bases and 0 bases respectively, with 15 bases between them. From germline, CDR1 is MGHRA and CDR2 YSYEKL. CDR3 size: 17 residues. The CDR3, as DNA: TGCGCCAGCAGCCAGGGAGGAGGGATACTTAGCAATCAGCCCCAGCATTTT. Residues: CASSQGGGILSNQPQHF.

The J gene is TRBJ2-6, the V gene TRBV15, with D maybe TRBD2 (6 bases). Germline V gene lookup returns CDR1 LNHNV and CDR2 YYDKDF (reference sequence). This CDR3 is 14 amino acids long. Trimming took off 5 bases at V and 4 bases at J, with 9 bases between the two ends. The CDR3 nucleotides are TGTGCCACCAGCGCTGCGGGAGGGGCCAACGTCCTGACTTTC. Encoded protein: CATSAAGGANVLTF.

This chain joins TRBV21-1 and TRBJ2-1; TRBD2 is taken as the D call from the table, unchecked against the DNA. TRBV21-1 is deemed a pseudogene. This CDR3 region has 14 residues. The CDR3 region is CASSKCEGYNEQFF. The CDR3 region has the DNA TGTGCCAGCAGCAAATGTGAGGGCTACAATGAGCAGTTCTTC.

This clone has just one count. The chain uses TRBV30 and TRBJ1-3; D possibly corresponds to TRBD1 (5 bases). The CDR3 sequence is 13 residues long. The germline V gene encodes CDR1 GTSNPN and CDR2 SVGIG (reference sequence). Trimming left V 0 bases short and J 9 bases short, with 12 bases between. The CDR3 region is CAWSVRGDGTIYF. DNA for the CDR3: TGTGCCTGGAGTGTACGGGGGGACGGCACCATATATTTT.

The gene calls are TRBV13 and TRBJ2-5; D is ambiguous. The CDR3 contains 12 residues. V lost 3 bases, J lost 7 bases, and 9 bases lay in between. Germline CDR1 PRHDT, CDR2 FYEKMQ (reference sequence). CDR3 sequence: CASSFWGGTQYF. The CDR3 nucleotides read TGTGCCAGCAGCTTCTGGGGTGGGACCCAGTACTTC.

This clone was found once. V gene TRBV2 combines with J gene TRBJ2-5; D is uncertain. Trimming took off 1 base at V and 1 base at J, with 7 bases between the two ends. There are 14 residues in the CDR3. The germline gives CDR1 SNHLY, CDR2 FYNNEI. The CDR3 spells CASSEGAGQETQYF. CDR3 DNA sequence: TGTGCCAGCAGTGAAGGGGCAGGCCAAGAGACCCAGTACTTC.

The chain couples TRBV5-1 to TRBJ1-1; tentative D call: TRBD1 (5 bases). Germline loops: CDR1 SGHRS, CDR2 YFSETQ. The CDR3 extends over 15 amino acids. The V end was cut by 6 bases, the J end by 3 bases, with 18 bases between. CDR3 region: CASTAGNLGYTEAFF. CDR3 sequence (DNA): TGCGCCAGCACCGCAGGGAATCTGGGGTACACTGAAGCTTTCTTT.

This chain uses TRBV7-2 with TRBJ1-5; TRBD1 aligns across 9 bases. Per the germline V gene, CDR1 is SGHTA and CDR2 is FQGNSA. V dropped 2 bases and J dropped 4; count of bases not matched to a gene: 3. The CDR3 spans 15 residues. The CDR3 protein is CASSLRQGGNQPQHF. Written as DNA, the CDR3 is TGTGCCAGCAGCTTACGACAGGGGGGAAATCAGCCCCAGCATTTT.

The rearrangement joins TRBV4-1 to TRBJ1-1, with D unresolved. Germline lookup yields CDR1 MGHRA and CDR2 YSYEKL. This CDR3 is 15 amino acids long. Trimming shortened V by 0 bases and J by 5 bases, and 13 bases separated the two germline ends. The CDR3 DNA reads TGCGCCAGCAGCCAAGATCGACTTCCGGGGACTGAAGCTTTCTTT. Amino acids: CASSQDRLPGTEAFF.

V usage is TRBV19 and J usage is TRBJ1-1; D may be TRBD1 (6 bases). This CDR3 comprises 15 residues. The germline V gene encodes CDR1 LNHDA and CDR2 SQIVND (reference sequence). Between the trimmed V and J ends, which lost 4 bases and 3 bases, there was a span of 15 bases. The CDR3 reads CASSRTDRLYTEAFF. The CDR3 bases are TGTGCCAGTAGTAGGACCGACAGGCTCTACACTGAAGCTTTCTTT.

The V and J genes are TRBV29-1 and TRBJ2-1, with 11 nucleotides matching TRBD2. Germline V gives CDR1 SQVTM, CDR2 ANQGSEA. Trimming took 7 bases from V and 6 from J; bases not matched to a gene: 8. The CDR3 has 14 amino acids. The CDR3 sequence: CSARLSGRGNEQFF. In nucleotides, the CDR3 is TGCAGCGCGCGTCTTAGCGGGAGGGGCAATGAGCAGTTCTTC.

CDR3 nucleotide sequence: TGTGCCAGCAGCCCAATAAACAGGGGGGTTGAAAAACTGTTTTTT. It translates to CASSPINRGVEKLFF. This rearrangement joins TRBV7-9 to TRBJ1-4, with 8 bases that match TRBD1. Germline loops: CDR1 SEHNR, CDR2 FQNEAQ (reference sequence). The CDR3 is 15 amino acids. V lost 5 bases to trimming and J lost 7 bases; unmatched junction nucleotides: 9.

CDR3 residues: CAWSYRDGWGATQYF. The CDR3 DNA reads TGTGCCTGGAGCTACCGCGACGGGTGGGGAGCTACGCAGTATTTT. V gene TRBV30 combines with J gene TRBJ2-3; weak D call: TRBD2 (5 bases). The CDR3 runs 15 residues. CDR1 GTSNPN and CDR2 SVGIG come from the germline V gene (reference sequence). Trimming took 3 bases from V and 8 from J, leaving 21 bases between them.

The chain uses TRBV30 and TRBJ2-7; tentative D call: TRBD1 (5 bases). With 2 bases removed from V and 6 bases from J, the gap between germline ends came to 8 bases. Germline assignment: CDR1 GTSNPN and CDR2 SVGIG (reference sequence). The CDR3 runs 11 residues. The CDR3 reads CAWSLGAEQYF. In DNA, the CDR3 is TGTGCCTGGAGTTTAGGGGCCGAGCAGTACTTC.

This rearrangement joins TRBV5-6 to TRBJ2-5; possible D gene TRBD1, 7 bases. The CDR3 has 15 amino acids. The germline V gene encodes CDR1 SGHDT and CDR2 YYEEEE. V lost 0 bases to trimming and J lost 2 bases, with 11 bases between them. Here the CDR3 reads CASSLAGGGQETQYF. Written as DNA, the CDR3 is TGTGCCAGCAGCTTGGCAGGGGGAGGACAAGAGACCCAGTACTTC.

The chain recombines TRBV27 with TRBJ2-7; D might be TRBD1 (6 bases). The CDR3 length is 16 residues. V was trimmed by 5 bases and J by 0 bases, leaving 17 bases between them. CDR1 MNHEY and CDR2 SMNVEV come from the germline V gene (reference sequence). DNA for the CDR3: TGTGCCAGCAGTCTCGTAGGACAGCAGAGCTCCTACGAGCAGTACTTC. Amino acids: CASSLVGQQSSYEQYF.

This sequence joins TRBV2 and TRBJ1-4, with a weak D call TRBD1 (6 bases). Deletions cut 3 bases from V and 7 bases from J, with 12 bases between. This CDR3 region has 14 residues. Germline CDR1 SNHLY, CDR2 FYNNEI. This chain's CDR3 is CASSEQGGGEKLFF. DNA for the CDR3: TGTGCCAGCAGTGAGCAGGGAGGGGGTGAAAAACTGTTTTTT.

This rearrangement joins TRBV7-9 to TRBJ1-5; D possibly corresponds to TRBD1 (6 bases). With 5 bases removed from V and 7 bases from J, the gap between germline ends came to 9 bases. This CDR3 contains 12 residues. The V gene's germline CDR1 is SEHNR and CDR2 FQNEAQ (reference sequence). DNA of the CDR3: TGTGCCAGCAGCGCGGACAGCCAGCCCCAGCATTTT. Its translation: CASSADSQPQHF.

The chain carries TRBV27 and TRBJ2-5; weak D call: TRBD2 (6 bases). Between the trimmed V and J ends, which lost 2 bases and 2 bases, there was a span of 9 bases. The CDR3 consists of 14 residues. Germline V gives CDR1 MNHEY, CDR2 SMNVEV (reference sequence). The CDR3 protein is CASSLGGWQETQYF. CDR3 nucleotides: TGTGCCAGCAGTTTAGGGGGGTGGCAAGAGACCCAGTACTTC.

The chain uses TRBV19 and TRBJ1-2; D unclear. This CDR3 has 12 amino acids. Germline V gene sequence: CDR1 LNHDA, CDR2 SQIVND (reference sequence). Between the trimmed V and J ends, which lost 7 bases and 8 bases, there was a span of 14 bases. The CDR3 reads CASKTDALGYTF. The CDR3 coding sequence is TGTGCCAGTAAGACGGATGCTTTGGGCTACACCTTC.

The chain joins TRBV5-1 to TRBJ2-7, with 7 bases aligning to TRBD1. CDR3 size: 13 residues. V shed 5 bases and J 4 bases; nucleotides not matched to a gene: 6. CDR1 SGHRS and CDR2 YFSETQ come from the germline V gene. Here the CDR3 reads CASSFIQGYEQYF. The CDR3 DNA follows: TGCGCCAGCAGTTTTATACAGGGGTACGAGCAGTACTTC.

The CDR3 DNA is TGTGCCAGCAGCCAAGAGAAAGGGGGCTACAGTGAAAAACTGTTTTTT. Translating gives CASSQEKGGYSEKLFF. The chain employs TRBV14 and TRBJ1-4, with 7 positions matching TRBD1. Trimming cost V 0 bases and J 7 bases; bases outside gene matches: 8. This CDR3 is built from 16 residues. Germline-derived CDR1 and CDR2 are SGHDN and FVKESK.

In DNA form, the CDR3 reads TGTGCCAGCAGCCAAGAGCATGGGGCGGGAGATACGCAGTATTTT. Its translation is CASSQEHGAGDTQYF. The chain combines TRBV4-2 with TRBJ2-3; D is tentatively TRBD1 or TRBD2 (5 bases each). The V end was cut by 0 bases, the J end by 5 bases, with 12 bases between. The germline gives CDR1 LGHNA, CDR2 YNFKEQ. CDR3 length equals 15 residues.

The chain combines TRBV6-5 with TRBJ1-3; TRBD1 matches 9 bases. CDR1 and CDR2 from the germline V gene are MNHEY and SVGAGI. V was pared by 4 bases and J by 0 bases, with 4 bases of the junction left unmatched. The CDR3 loop spans 16 amino acids. CDR3 sequence (DNA): TGTGCCAGCAGTTCCAAGACAGGGGGCTCTGGAAACACCATATATTTT. It translates to CASSSKTGGSGNTIYF.

This clone was recorded a few times. The genes are TRBV11-3 and TRBJ2-2; the D gene is possibly TRBD1 (6 bases). CDR3 length: 16 residues. V was clipped by 7 bases and J by 4 bases, with 19 bases between them. The germline V gene encodes CDR1 SGHNT and CDR2 YENEEA. CDR3 sequence: CASTHQGLASTGELFF. The DNA of the CDR3 is TGTGCCAGCACACACCAGGGGCTAGCTTCCACCGGGGAGCTGTTTTTT.

This clone was counted only a few times. The rearrangement uses TRBV29-1 and TRBJ2-1, with 9 nucleotides matching TRBD2. The CDR3 has 14 amino acids. V dropped 3 bases and J dropped 7; count of bases not matched to a gene: 7. The germline gives CDR1 SQVTM, CDR2 ANQGSEA. The DNA of the CDR3 is TGCAGCGTTGACAGGAGAGGACTAGCGAATGAGCAGTTCTTC. It encodes CSVDRRGLANEQFF.

This clone was observed a single time. This chain connects TRBV5-4 to TRBJ1-1; a possible D gene is TRBD1 (6 bases). V was pared by 4 bases and J by 1 base, with 11 bases between. The germline V gene encodes CDR1 SGHNT and CDR2 YYREEE (reference sequence). The CDR3 is 14 amino acids. CDR3 nucleotide sequence: TGTGCCAGCAGCGGCGGGACACCGAACACTGAAGCTTTCTTT. Protein: CASSGGTPNTEAFF.

The DNA of the CDR3 is TGCGCCAGCAGCCACCGGGACATAGCCACCGGGGAGCTGTTTTTT. Protein sequence: CASSHRDIATGELFF. V gene TRBV5-1 combines with J gene TRBJ2-2, with D perhaps TRBD1 (6 bases). The CDR3 has 15 amino acids. The germline gives CDR1 SGHRS, CDR2 YFSETQ. V lost 4 bases, J lost 4 bases, and 14 bases lay in between.

This clone has just a few counts. The gene calls are TRBV19 and TRBJ2-1; D possibly uses TRBD1 or TRBD2 (5 bases each). Trimming took 1 base from V and 4 from J, leaving 11 bases between them. Germline V gene lookup returns CDR1 LNHDA and CDR2 SQIVND (reference sequence). CDR3 size: 15 residues. CDR3 amino acids: CASSIARGGYNEQFF. CDR3 sequence (DNA): TGTGCCAGTAGTATAGCCCGGGGCGGGTACAATGAGCAGTTCTTC.

The gene calls are TRBV19 and TRBJ2-3; 9 bases are a match to TRBD2. V dropped 3 bases and J dropped 2; count of bases not matched to a gene: 6. Germline V CDR1 and CDR2: LNHDA, SQIVND (reference sequence). This CDR3 is built from 16 residues. As DNA, the CDR3 is TGTGCCAGTAGTATCGGTCTAGCGGGGACCACAGATACGCAGTATTTT. Its protein product is CASSIGLAGTTDTQYF.